The present T cell receptor beta chain was sequenced within a study of T cell clonality in common variable immunodeficiency. This clone has ten or more counts. The CDR3 end falls 3 residues outside the read, so it is completed with the germline J gene. Caucasian heritage predominated among both patients and controls. Control and CVID samples contributed equal amounts of genomic DNA. Measured with immunoSEQ multiplex PCR; TCRdb has only the in-frame clones, and not every one. The specimen has roughly 52,000 clones, none found just once. This CDR3 has 15 amino acids. CDR1 is SGHAT, CDR2 FQNNGV, per germline. The V gene end was trimmed by 2 bases and the J gene end by 2 bases; junction bases not matched to a gene: 6.

V and J are TRBV11-2 and TRBJ2-7; 7 bases align to TRBD2. This clonotype originated in a person aged 18 to 75 in good health. Sequencing was carried out using peripheral blood mononuclear cells. The CDR3 sequence is CASSLRDYLTYEQYF. Incomplete CDR3 DNA: TGTGCCAGCAGCTTAAGGGACTACTTAACCTACGAG.